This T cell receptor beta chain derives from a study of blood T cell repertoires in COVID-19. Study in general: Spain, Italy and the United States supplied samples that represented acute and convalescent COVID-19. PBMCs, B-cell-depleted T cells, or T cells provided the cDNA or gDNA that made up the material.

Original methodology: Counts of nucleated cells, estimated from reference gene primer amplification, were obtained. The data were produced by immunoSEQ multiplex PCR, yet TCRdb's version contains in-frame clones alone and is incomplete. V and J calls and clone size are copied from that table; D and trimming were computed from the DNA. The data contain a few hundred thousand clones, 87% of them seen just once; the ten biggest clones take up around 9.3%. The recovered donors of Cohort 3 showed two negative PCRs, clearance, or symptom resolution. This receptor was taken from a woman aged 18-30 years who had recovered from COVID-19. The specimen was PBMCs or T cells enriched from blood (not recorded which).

CDR3 region: CASSERRGLYGYTF. As DNA, the CDR3 is TGTGCCAGCAGCGAAAGAAGGGGCCTCTATGGCTACACCTTC. The chain is built from TRBV7-2 and TRBJ1-2, with D perhaps TRBD1 (5 bases). The ends were cut back, 5 bases at V and 4 bases at J, with 14 bases in the middle. The germline V gene has CDR1 SGHTA and CDR2 FQGNSA. CDR3 length: 14 residues.